The 2 T cell receptor beta chains presented below share a single source sample, sequenced in a study of technical replicates of blood from a handful of donors. Data came from immunoSEQ multiplex PCR; TCRdb stores just in-frame clones and leaves some out. The repertoire consists of about 72,000 clones, with around 95% occurring once and the leading ten covering more than 0.2%. Sequencing used T cells isolated from PBMCs. Every receptor here comes from a human donor in good health.

The chain links TRBV10-1 to TRBJ2-1; 7 nucleotides line up with TRBD2. The V segment lost 0 bases and the J segment 9 bases; nucleotides outside the gene matches: 11. The CDR3 has 16 residues. The germline CDR1 and CDR2 sequences are WNHNN and SYGVQD (reference sequence). This CDR3 is CASSESTRRGYGEQFF. The CDR3, as DNA: TGCGCCAGCAGTGAGTCGACCCGGCGGGGGTACGGTGAGCAGTTCTTC.

The CDR3, as DNA: TGTGCCAGCAGTCCGTGGGACAGGACCATATGGGAGCAGTACTTC. This encodes CASSPWDRTIWEQYF. The chain uses TRBV28 and TRBJ2-7, with TRBD1 matching 8 bases. The germline gives CDR1 MDHEN, CDR2 SYDVKM. The J segment lost 7 bases and the V segment lost 5 bases, leaving 13 bases of the junction unmatched. The CDR3 runs 15 residues.